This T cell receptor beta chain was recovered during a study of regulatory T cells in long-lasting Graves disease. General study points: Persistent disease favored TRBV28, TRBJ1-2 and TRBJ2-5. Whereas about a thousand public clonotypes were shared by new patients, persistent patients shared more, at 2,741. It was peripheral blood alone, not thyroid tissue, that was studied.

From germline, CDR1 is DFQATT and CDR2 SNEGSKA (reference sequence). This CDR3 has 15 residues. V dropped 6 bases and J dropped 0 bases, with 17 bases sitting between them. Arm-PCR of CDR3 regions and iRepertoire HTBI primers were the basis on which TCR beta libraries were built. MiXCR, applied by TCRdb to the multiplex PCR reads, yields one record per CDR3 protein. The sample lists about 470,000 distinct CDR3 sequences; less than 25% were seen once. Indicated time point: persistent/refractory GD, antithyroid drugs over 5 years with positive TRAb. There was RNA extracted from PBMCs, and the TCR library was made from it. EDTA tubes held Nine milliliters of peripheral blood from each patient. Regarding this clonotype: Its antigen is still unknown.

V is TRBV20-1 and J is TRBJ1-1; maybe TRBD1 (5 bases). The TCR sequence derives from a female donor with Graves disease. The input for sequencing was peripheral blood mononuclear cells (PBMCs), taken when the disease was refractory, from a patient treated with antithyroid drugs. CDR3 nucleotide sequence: TGCAGTGCCCACCGGGACGCCTCCTTGAACACTGAAGCTTTCTTT. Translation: CSAHRDASLNTEAFF.